Following are 27 T cell receptor beta chains from one sample sequenced in a study of cytomegalovirus exposure and HLA in healthy donors. Only in-frame clones appear in the TCRdb table, and some are missing; sequencing was by immunoSEQ multiplex PCR. Of fewer than 150,000 clones listed, around nine tenths are singletons. Source material: PBMCs. Receptor source: a man aged 18 to 30 in good health and CMV-seropositive.

The V gene is TRBV5-6, the J gene TRBJ2-2, with D tentatively TRBD2 (5 bases). The CDR3 is made up of 15 amino acids. V dropped 0 bases and J dropped 5 bases, with 11 bases sitting between them. The germline V gene has CDR1 SGHDT and CDR2 YYEEEE. The CDR3 sequence is CASSLEVRGTGELFF. Written as DNA, the CDR3 is TGTGCCAGCAGCTTGGAGGTGCGCGGGACCGGGGAGCTGTTTTTT.

The chain recombines TRBV6-6 with TRBJ2-2, with TRBD2 matching over 10 bases. V was pared by 4 bases and J by 5 bases, with 4 bases of the junction left unmatched. The V gene's germline CDR1 is MNHNY and CDR2 SVGAGI (reference sequence). The CDR3 loop spans 15 amino acids. CDR3 residues: CASSSLAGDTGELFF. CDR3 nucleotide sequence: TGTGCCAGCAGTTCCCTAGCGGGAGATACCGGGGAGCTGTTTTTT.

The genes are TRBV19 and TRBJ1-3; TRBD1 might be the D (5 bases). V was pared by 10 bases and J by 3 bases, with 16 bases between. CDR1 and CDR2 (germline): LNHDA, SQIVND (reference sequence). The CDR3 runs to 14 residues. The CDR3 loop is CATHLQGYGNTIYF. DNA of the CDR3: TGTGCCACCCACTTGCAGGGTTATGGAAACACCATATATTTT. The variable domain in full, with the rest retrieved from reference TRBV19 and TRBJ1-3, is DGGITQSPKYLFRKEGQNVTLSCEQNLNHDAMYWYRQDPGQGLRLIYYSQIVNDFQKGDIAEGYSVSREKKESFPLTVTSAQKNPTAFYLCATHLQGYGNTIYFGEGSWLTVV.

This clone was recorded many times. The genes are TRBV2 and TRBJ1-1; D unclear. From germline, CDR1 is SNHLY and CDR2 FYNNEI. Trimming pared 0 bases from V and 3 bases from J, leaving 11 bases between. The CDR3 is 15 amino acids. In DNA, the CDR3 is TGTGCCAGCAGTGAAGCGCGGGTACCGGACACTGAAGCTTTCTTT. Translation: CASSEARVPDTEAFF.

This clone has only a few counts. The chain carries TRBV2 and TRBJ1-1, with D unclear. Trimming took off 4 bases at V and 2 bases at J, with 5 bases between the two ends. In germline, CDR1 is SNHLY, CDR2 FYNNEI. The length of the CDR3 is 12 residues. The CDR3 protein is CASSAHNTEAFF. In DNA form, the CDR3 reads TGTGCCAGCAGTGCACATAACACTGAAGCTTTCTTT.

The CDR3 DNA reads TGTGCCAGCAGTTACTCTGACCAGGGGCACTACGAGCAGTACTTC. Protein sequence: CASSYSDQGHYEQYF. This sequence joins TRBV6-6 and TRBJ2-7, with D possibly TRBD1 on 6 matching bases. Trimming left V 0 bases short and J 3 bases short, with 12 bases between. Germline loops: CDR1 MNHNY, CDR2 SVGAGI (reference sequence). The CDR3 has 15 residues.

The chain has TRBV5-1 and TRBJ2-7; TRBD1 aligns across 7 bases. The CDR3 has 15 residues. The V and J ends lost 0 bases and 3 bases, in that order; junction bases with no gene match: 6. CDR1 and CDR2 (germline): SGHRS, YFSETQ. In DNA form, the CDR3 reads TGCGCCAGCAGCTTGGCCCGGGACAGCTTCTACGAGCAGTACTTC. This codes for CASSLARDSFYEQYF.

The genes are TRBV10-3 and TRBJ1-1; a weak D match, TRBD1 (5 bases). The CDR3 is made up of 15 amino acids. Trimming pared 4 bases from V and 1 base from J, leaving 13 bases between. The V gene's germline CDR1 is ENHRY and CDR2 SYGVKD. CDR3 nucleotide sequence: TGTGCCATCAGTGGAGGTACAGGTACGAACACTGAAGCTTTCTTT. This encodes CAISGGTGTNTEAFF.

The chain links TRBV9 to TRBJ2-7; D might be TRBD1 (6 bases). The length of the CDR3 is 17 residues. Germline-derived CDR1 and CDR2 are SGDLS and YYNGEE. The ends were cut back, 1 base at V and 6 bases at J, with 23 bases in the middle. As DNA, the CDR3 is TGTGCCAGCAGCGTAACAAGCATGGGGGCCACTTCTACCGAGCAGTACTTC. Its protein is CASSVTSMGATSTEQYF.

This chain links TRBV2 with TRBJ2-2; 8 positions agree with TRBD2. V shed 8 bases and J 0 bases; nucleotides not matched to a gene: 11. Per the germline V gene, CDR1 is SNHLY and CDR2 is FYNNEI. The CDR3 is 17 amino acids. CDR3 sequence (DNA): TGTGCCAGCCGACGGGGGGGTAGCGGGACGAACACCGGGGAGCTGTTTTTT. The encoded protein is CASRRGGSGTNTGELFF.

Comment on this clone: Other DNA sequences in the same sample also yield this CDR3. V is TRBV11-3 and J is TRBJ2-1; D might be TRBD2 (6 bases). Trimming took off 5 bases at V and 4 bases at J, with 6 bases between the two ends. This CDR3 spans 12 amino acids. Germline V lookup: CDR1 SGHNT, CDR2 YENEEA. DNA for the CDR3: TGTGCCAGCAGCCGGGGGTACAATGAGCAGTTCTTC. Protein sequence: CASSRGYNEQFF.

The chain has TRBV5-1 and TRBJ1-1; D is possibly TRBD1 (5 bases). Trimming removed 4 bases from V and 0 bases from J, with 16 bases in between. This CDR3 is built from 16 residues. Per the germline V gene, CDR1 is SGHRS and CDR2 is YFSETQ. For the CDR3, the DNA is TGCGCCAGCAGCCCTCAGGGTTCGACGGTGAACACTGAAGCTTTCTTT. Protein: CASSPQGSTVNTEAFF.

V gene TRBV5-1 combines with J gene TRBJ1-2; 8 nucleotides agree with TRBD1. The V segment lost 4 bases and the J segment 5 bases; nucleotides outside the gene matches: 7. The germline V gene encodes CDR1 SGHRS and CDR2 YFSETQ. CDR3 size: 14 residues. The CDR3 here is CASSIGQGDYGYTF. The CDR3 DNA is TGCGCCAGCAGCATTGGACAGGGCGATTATGGCTACACCTTC.

The chain uses TRBV4-1 and TRBJ2-7, with a possible D match to TRBD1 (5 bases). Looked up from germline, CDR1 is MGHRA and CDR2 is YSYEKL. The CDR3 is 13 residues long. V was pared by 4 bases and J by 6 bases, with 13 bases between. CDR3 loop: CASSRGAAAEQYF. The CDR3 nucleotides read TGCGCCAGCAGCCGGGGCGCCGCTGCCGAGCAGTACTTC.

This clone was picked up one time. The rearrangement links TRBV6-1 to TRBJ2-7; D might be TRBD1 (5 bases). Germline CDR1 is MNHNS and CDR2 is SASEGT. Trimming removed 0 bases at V and 5 bases at J, with 11 bases between. This CDR3 region has 14 residues. The CDR3 bases are TGTGCCAGCAGTGAAGCGGAGACAGCCAACGAGCAGTACTTC. This codes for CASSEAETANEQYF.

The V and J genes are TRBV10-1 and TRBJ2-1; 11 bases line up with TRBD2. V dropped 6 bases and J dropped 8; count of bases not matched to a gene: 3. CDR3 length: 13 amino acids. From germline, CDR1 is WNHNN and CDR2 SYGVQD (reference sequence). The chain's CDR3 is CASRGSGRDEQFF. As DNA, the CDR3 is TGCGCCAGCAGAGGTAGCGGGAGGGATGAGCAGTTCTTC.

The CDR3 reads CASIGGGELFF. The DNA of the CDR3 is TGTGCCAGCATAGGGGGCGGGGAGCTGTTTTTT. The J gene is TRBJ2-2, the V gene TRBV6-5; possibly TRBD1 for D (6 bases). Trimming removed 7 bases from V and 7 bases from J, with 7 bases in between. Germline values: CDR1 MNHEY, CDR2 SVGAGI. This CDR3 contains 11 residues.

This chain uses TRBV5-5 with TRBJ2-3; 9 bases match TRBD2. CDR3 size: 16 residues. Germline V gene lookup returns CDR1 SGHKS and CDR2 YYEKEE (reference sequence). V lost 5 bases, J lost 0 bases, and 7 bases stayed unmatched. Here the CDR3 DNA reads TGTGCCAGCAGTTCAATGACTAGCGGTAGCACAGATACGCAGTATTTT. Translation gives CASSSMTSGSTDTQYF.

The rearrangement joins TRBV4-2 to TRBJ2-5, with 11 bases lining up with TRBD1. V shed 0 bases, J shed 4 bases, and the junction held 7 bases outside the gene matches. Germline V gene sequence: CDR1 LGHNA, CDR2 YNFKEQ. The CDR3 sequence is 17 residues long. The CDR3 here is CASSQDLGTGGLETQYF. The CDR3 nucleotides read TGTGCCAGCAGCCAAGATCTAGGGACAGGGGGTTTAGAGACCCAGTACTTC.

The V call is TRBV2, the J call TRBJ2-4; perhaps TRBD1 as D (5 bases). The CDR3 spans 14 residues. V was shortened by 2 bases and J by 8 bases, with 13 bases between the two germline ends. The germline V gene has CDR1 SNHLY and CDR2 FYNNEI. The CDR3 sequence: CASSERARADIQYF. For the CDR3, the DNA is TGTGCCAGCAGTGAAAGGGCCAGGGCGGACATTCAGTACTTC. The variable domain in full, with the rest retrieved from reference TRBV2 and TRBJ2-4, is EPEVTQTPSHQVTQMGQEVILRCVPISNHLYFYWYRQILGQKVEFLVSFYNNEISEKSEIFDDQFSVERPDGSNFTLKIRSTKLEDSAMYFCASSERARADIQYFGAGTRLSVL.

CDR3 amino acids: CASGSPPRGNEQFF. CDR3 nucleotides: TGTGCTAGTGGTTCCCCCCCCAGGGGGAATGAGCAGTTCTTC. V usage is TRBV12-5 and J usage is TRBJ2-1; 7 positions agree with TRBD1. V trimming: 4 bases; J trimming: 7 bases; junction bases outside the gene matches: 7. The CDR3 has 14 residues. CDR1 and CDR2 (germline): LGHNT, FRNRAP.

The gene calls are TRBV28 and TRBJ1-6; 8 nucleotides align to TRBD1. Germline assignment: CDR1 MDHEN and CDR2 SYDVKM. The ends lost 6 bases at V and 9 bases at J; junction bases unmatched: 10. This CDR3 has 15 residues. CDR3 loop: CASSPRDRSTSPLHF. In nucleotides, the CDR3 is TGTGCCAGCAGCCCCCGGGACAGGAGCACTTCACCCCTCCACTTT.

CDR3 DNA: TGTGCCAGCAGCCATGACAGGGCAAATGAAAAACTGTTTTTT. Protein product: CASSHDRANEKLFF. The J gene is TRBJ1-4, the V gene TRBV7-6; 7 nucleotides align to TRBD1. Germline CDR1 and CDR2: SGHVS and FNYEAQ. V trimming: 5 bases; J trimming: 5 bases; junction bases outside the gene matches: 5. CDR3 size: 14 residues.

This clone was observed a single time. This chain links TRBV29-1 with TRBJ2-7; 7 nucleotides match TRBD2. Trimming at V came to 6 bases and at J to 5 bases, leaving 13 bases not matched to a gene. CDR1 SQVTM and CDR2 ANQGSEA come from the germline V gene. The CDR3 is 14 amino acids. In DNA, the CDR3 is TGCAGCGTCTGTCGTTCAACCCGGGGGGACGAGCAGTACTTC. Encoded protein: CSVCRSTRGDEQYF.

The genes are TRBV5-1 and TRBJ1-3, with TRBD1 as a possible D gene (5 bases). V was pared by 0 bases and J by 0 bases, with 10 bases between. Germline loops: CDR1 SGHRS, CDR2 YFSETQ. This CDR3 is built from 16 residues. DNA for the CDR3: TGCGCCAGCAGCTTGGATCACAGGAGCTCTGGAAACACCATATATTTT. Translating gives CASSLDHRSSGNTIYF.

This clone was seen only a few times. The rearrangement uses TRBV5-5 and TRBJ2-7; 12 bases fit TRBD1. Germline loops: CDR1 SGHKS, CDR2 YYEKEE (reference sequence). The CDR3 extends over 15 amino acids. V was pared by 5 bases and J by 4 bases, with 7 bases of the junction left unmatched. The CDR3 DNA follows: TGTGCCAGCAGGCCCGGGACAGGGGGCGGATACGAGCAGTACTTC. It yields the protein CASRPGTGGGYEQYF. Based on the CDR3 plus reference TRBV5-5 and TRBJ2-7, the full variable domain is DAGVTQSPTHLIKTRGQQVTLRCSPISGHKSVSWYQQVLGQGPQFIFQYYEKEERGRGNFPDRFSARQFPNYSSELNVNALLLGDSALYLCASRPGTGGGYEQYFGPGTRLTVT.

The V call is TRBV6-1, the J call TRBJ1-1, with a possible D match to TRBD1 (5 bases). CDR1 and CDR2 from the germline V gene are MNHNS and SASEGT. V was clipped by 8 bases and J by 0 bases, with 10 bases between them. The CDR3 has 13 residues. Here the CDR3 reads CASRQGLNTEAFF. The CDR3 coding sequence is TGTGCCAGCCGTCAGGGCCTGAACACTGAAGCTTTCTTT.